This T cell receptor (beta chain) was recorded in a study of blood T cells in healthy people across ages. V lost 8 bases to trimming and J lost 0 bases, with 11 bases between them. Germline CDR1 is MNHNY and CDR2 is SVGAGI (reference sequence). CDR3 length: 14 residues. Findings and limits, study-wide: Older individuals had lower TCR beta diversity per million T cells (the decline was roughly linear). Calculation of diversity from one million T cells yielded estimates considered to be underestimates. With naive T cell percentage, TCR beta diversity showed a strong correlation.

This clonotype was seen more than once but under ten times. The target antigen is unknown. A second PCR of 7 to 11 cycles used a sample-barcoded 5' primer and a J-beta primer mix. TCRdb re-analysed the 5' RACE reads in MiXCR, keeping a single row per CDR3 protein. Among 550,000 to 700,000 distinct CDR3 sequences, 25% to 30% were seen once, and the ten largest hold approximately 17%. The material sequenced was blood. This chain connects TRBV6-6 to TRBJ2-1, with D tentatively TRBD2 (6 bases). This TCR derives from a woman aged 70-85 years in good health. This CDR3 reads CASSDGSSYNEQFF. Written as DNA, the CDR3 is TGTGCCAGCTCTGACGGGAGCTCCTACAATGAGCAGTTCTTC.